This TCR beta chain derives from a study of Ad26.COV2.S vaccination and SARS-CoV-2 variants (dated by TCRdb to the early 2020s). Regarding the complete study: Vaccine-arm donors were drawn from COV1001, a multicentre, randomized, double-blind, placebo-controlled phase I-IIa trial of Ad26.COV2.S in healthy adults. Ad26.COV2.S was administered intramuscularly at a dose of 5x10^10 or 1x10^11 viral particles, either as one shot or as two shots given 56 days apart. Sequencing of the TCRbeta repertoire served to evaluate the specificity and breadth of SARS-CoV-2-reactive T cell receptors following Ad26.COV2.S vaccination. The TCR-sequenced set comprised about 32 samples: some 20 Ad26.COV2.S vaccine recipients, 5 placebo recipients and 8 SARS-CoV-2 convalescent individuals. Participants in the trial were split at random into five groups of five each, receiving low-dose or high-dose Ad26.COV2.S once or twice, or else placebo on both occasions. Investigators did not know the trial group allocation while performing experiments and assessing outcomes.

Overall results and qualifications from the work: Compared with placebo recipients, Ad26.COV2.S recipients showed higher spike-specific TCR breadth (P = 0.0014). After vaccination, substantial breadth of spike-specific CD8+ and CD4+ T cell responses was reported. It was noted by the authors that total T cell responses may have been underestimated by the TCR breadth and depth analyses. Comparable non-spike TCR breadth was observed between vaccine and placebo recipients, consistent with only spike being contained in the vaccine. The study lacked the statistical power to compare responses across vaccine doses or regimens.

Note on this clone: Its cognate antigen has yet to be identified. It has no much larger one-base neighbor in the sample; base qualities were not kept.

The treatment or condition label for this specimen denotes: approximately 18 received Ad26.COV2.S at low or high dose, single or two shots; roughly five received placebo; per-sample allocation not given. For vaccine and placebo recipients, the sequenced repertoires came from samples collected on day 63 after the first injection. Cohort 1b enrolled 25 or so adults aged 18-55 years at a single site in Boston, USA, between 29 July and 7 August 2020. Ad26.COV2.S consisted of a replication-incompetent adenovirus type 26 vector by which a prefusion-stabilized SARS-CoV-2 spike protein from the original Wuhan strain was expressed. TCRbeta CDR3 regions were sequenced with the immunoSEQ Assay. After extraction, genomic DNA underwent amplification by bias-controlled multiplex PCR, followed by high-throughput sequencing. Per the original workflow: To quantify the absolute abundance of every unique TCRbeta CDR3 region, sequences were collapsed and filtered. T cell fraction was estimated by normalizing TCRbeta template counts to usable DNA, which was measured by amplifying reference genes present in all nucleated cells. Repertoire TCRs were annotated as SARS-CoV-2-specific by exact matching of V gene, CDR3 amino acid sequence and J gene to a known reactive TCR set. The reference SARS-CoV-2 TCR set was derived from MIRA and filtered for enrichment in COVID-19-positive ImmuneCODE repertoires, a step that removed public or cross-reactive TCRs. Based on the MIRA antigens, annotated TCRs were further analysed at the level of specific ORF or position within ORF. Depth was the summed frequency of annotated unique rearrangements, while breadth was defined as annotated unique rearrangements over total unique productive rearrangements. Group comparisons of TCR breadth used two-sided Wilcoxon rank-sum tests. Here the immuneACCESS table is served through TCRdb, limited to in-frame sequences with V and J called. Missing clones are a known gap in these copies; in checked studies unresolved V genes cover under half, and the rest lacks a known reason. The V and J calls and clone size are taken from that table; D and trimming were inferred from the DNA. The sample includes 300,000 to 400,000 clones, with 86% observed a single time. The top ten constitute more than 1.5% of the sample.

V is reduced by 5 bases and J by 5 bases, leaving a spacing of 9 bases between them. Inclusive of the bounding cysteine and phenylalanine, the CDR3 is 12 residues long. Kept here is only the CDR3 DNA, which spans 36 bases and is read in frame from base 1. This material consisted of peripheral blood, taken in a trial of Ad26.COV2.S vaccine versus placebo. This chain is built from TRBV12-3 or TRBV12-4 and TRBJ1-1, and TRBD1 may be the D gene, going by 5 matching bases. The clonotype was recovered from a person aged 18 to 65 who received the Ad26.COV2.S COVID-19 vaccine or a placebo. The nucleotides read TGTGCCAGCAGTCCCCGGGGGACTGAAGCTTTCTTT. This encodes CASSPRGTEAFF.